A selection of T cell receptor beta chains follows, all from one sample in a study of early T cells in non-severe SARS-CoV-2 infection. TCRdb fed the 5' RACE reads into MiXCR, producing one record per CDR3 protein. The sample has tens of thousands of distinct CDR3 sequences; approximately 13% are singletons. The sample consisted of whole blood. These receptor sequences come from an adult who was a healthcare worker with PCR-confirmed SARS-CoV-2 infection or an uninfected control (not recorded which). CDR3s include the opening cysteine and the closing phenylalanine or tryptophan. A D gene is named only where the DNA matches it firmly. Clone size is given for some rows only: seen once, a few or many times, or a class if the clone is expanded.

D	size	J	V	CDR3	DNA
TRBD1	few	TRBJ2-7	TRBV5-1	CASSPEAGGYEQYF	TGCGCCAGCAGCCCTGAGGCAGGGGGCTACGAGCAGTACTTC
NA	few	TRBJ2-2	TRBV9	CASSVRPNTGELFF	TGTGCCAGCAGCGTAAGACCGAACACCGGGGAGCTGTTTTTT
NA	many	TRBJ2-1	TRBV4-1	CASSQDTGISYNEQFF	TGCGCCAGCAGCCAAGACACCGGGATTTCCTACAATGAGCAGTTCTTC
TRBD1	few	TRBJ1-2	TRBV12-3/TRBV12-4	CASSLSRQGGNYGYTF	TGTGCCAGCAGTTTATCCCGACAGGGGGGCAACTATGGCTACACCTTC
TRBD2	few	TRBJ2-7	TRBV27	CASSLRGGAEQYF	TGTGCCAGCAGTTTACGGGGGGGGGCCGAGCAGTACTTC
TRBD2	once	TRBJ2-1	TRBV11-1	CASSPVAGVSNEQFF	TGCGCCAGCAGCCCCGTAGCGGGAGTCTCCAATGAGCAGTTCTTC
NA	few	TRBJ2-2	TRBV7-2	CASSLLGRGELFF	TGTGCCAGCAGCTTATTAGGACGCGGGGAGCTGTTTTTT
TRBD2	few	TRBJ2-1	TRBV4-2	CASSHEPGTSLGEAFF	TGTGCCAGCAGCCACGAACCCGGGACTAGCCTCGGAGAGGCGTTCTTC
NA	many	TRBJ2-7	TRBV21-1	CASSKVHSYEQYF	TGTGCCAGCAGCAAAGTACACAGCTACGAGCAGTACTTC
TRBD1	NA	TRBJ2-7	TRBV27	CASSPWDRGRGREQYF	TGTGCCAGCAGTCCCTGGGACAGGGGGCGTGGTAGGGAGCAGTACTTC
TRBD2	many	TRBJ2-1	TRBV12-3/TRBV12-4	CASSPSGSPYNEQFF	TGTGCCAGCAGCCCTAGCGGGAGCCCTTACAATGAGCAGTTCTTC
NA	NA	TRBJ1-1	TRBV5-1	CASSLVQGFEAFF	TGCGCCAGCAGCTTAGTACAGGGATTTGAAGCTTTCTTT
TRBD1	many	TRBJ2-7	TRBV5-6	CASSPRQGQDEQYF	TGTGCCAGCAGCCCAAGACAGGGGCAGGACGAGCAGTACTTC
NA	few	TRBJ2-7	TRBV7-2	CASSLRGRQSYEQYF	TGTGCCAGCAGCTTAAGGGGCCGTCAATCCTACGAGCAGTACTTC
NA	NA	TRBJ2-1	TRBV7-9	CASSIDFYNEQFF	TGTGCCAGCAGCATCGACTTTTACAATGAGCAGTTCTTC
TRBD1	many	TRBJ2-7	TRBV30	CAWSLATGGSYEQYF	TGTGCCTGGAGTTTAGCTACAGGGGGCTCCTACGAGCAGTACTTC
TRBD1	few	TRBJ2-7	TRBV11-2	CASSLGARDRGYEQYF	TGTGCCAGCAGCTTAGGGGCCCGGGACAGGGGTTACGAGCAGTACTTC
NA	NA	TRBJ2-1	TRBV29-1	CSIPGLTYNEQFF	TGCAGCATCCCGGGGTTAACCTACAATGAGCAGTTCTTC
TRBD1	NA	TRBJ2-7	TRBV28	CASKRTGGYEQYF	TGTGCCAGCAAGAGGACAGGGGGTTACGAGCAGTACTTC
TRBD2	NA	TRBJ2-5	TRBV20-1	CSALGLAGGLQETQYF	TGCAGTGCTCTCGGACTAGCGGGGGGCCTACAAGAGACCCAGTACTTC
TRBD2	few	TRBJ2-3	TRBV9	CASSLLAGATDTQYF	TGTGCCAGCAGCTTACTAGCGGGGGCCACAGATACGCAGTATTTT
NA	NA	TRBJ2-4	TRBV6-5	CASSPYFPLSSIQYF	TGTGCCAGCAGTCCCTATTTCCCTCTCTCGAGCATTCAGTACTTC
TRBD1	many	TRBJ2-7	TRBV6-6	CASSRGQTSYEQYF	TGTGCCAGCAGTCGGGGACAGACCTCCTACGAGCAGTACTTC
NA	NA	TRBJ2-7	TRBV11-3	CASRSPLEQYF	TGTGCCAGCCGGTCGCCCCTCGAGCAGTACTTC
NA	few	TRBJ2-7	TRBV9	CASSARRNDYEQYF	TGTGCCAGCAGCGCACGGCGGAATGACTACGAGCAGTACTTC
NA	many	TRBJ1-1	TRBV7-3	CASSSQGNTEAFF	TGTGCCAGCAGCTCCCAGGGGAACACTGAAGCTTTCTTT
TRBD2	few	TRBJ2-6	TRBV9	CASSRTSGRTGANVLTF	TGTGCCAGCAGTCGTACCAGCGGGAGGACTGGGGCCAACGTCCTGACTTTC
NA	many	TRBJ2-5	TRBV25-1	CASSDIEQETQYF	TGTGCCAGCAGTGACATAGAACAAGAGACCCAGTACTTC
NA	few	TRBJ1-5	TRBV2	CASSERYSNQPQHF	TGTGCCAGCAGTGAAAGGTATAGCAATCAGCCCCAGCATTTT
NA	NA	TRBJ1-6	TRBV6-5	CASSYRRGRNSPLHF	TGTGCCAGCAGTTACAGGCGCGGGCGCAATTCACCCCTCCACTTT
NA	many	TRBJ1-1	TRBV12-3/TRBV12-4	CASSLVQGNTEAFF	TGTGCCAGCAGTTTAGTACAGGGTAACACTGAAGCTTTCTTT
NA	few	TRBJ2-5	TRBV20-1	CSARDWGRVYSQETQYF	TGCAGTGCTAGAGATTGGGGCAGAGTTTACAGCCAAGAGACCCAGTACTTC
NA	NA	TRBJ1-1	TRBV3-1	CASSPRAGVNTEAFF	TGTGCCAGCAGCCCCCGGGCGGGGGTAAACACTGAAGCTTTCTTT
NA	many	TRBJ2-5	TRBV7-9	CASSLLGETQYF	TGTGCCAGCAGCTTACTCGGAGAGACCCAGTACTTC
NA	few	TRBJ2-2	TRBV20-1	CSARLPAGVDTGELFF	TGCAGTGCTAGACTTCCGGCTGGGGTAGACACCGGGGAGCTGTTTTTT
NA	many	TRBJ1-3	TRBV5-1	CASSFGSSGNTIYF	TGCGCCAGCAGCTTCGGCAGCTCTGGAAACACCATATATTTT
TRBD1	many	TRBJ1-3	TRBV29-1	CSVGTGDSSGNTIYF	TGCAGCGTTGGGACAGGGGACAGCTCTGGAAACACCATATATTTT
NA	NA	TRBJ2-7	TRBV19	CASSEGNPYEQYF	TGTGCCAGTAGTGAGGGTAATCCCTACGAGCAGTACTTC
TRBD2	many	TRBJ2-1	TRBV5-1	CASSPWTSGGSNNEQFF	TGCGCCAGCAGCCCCTGGACTAGCGGGGGGTCAAACAATGAGCAGTTCTTC
TRBD1	few	TRBJ2-1	TRBV4-2	CASSQGDTGQSNNEQFF	TGTGCCAGCAGCCAGGGGGATACGGGACAGAGCAACAATGAGCAGTTCTTC
NA	many	TRBJ2-3	TRBV18	CASSPREGAQYF	TGTGCCAGCTCACCACGCGAGGGTGCGCAGTATTTT
TRBD2	many	TRBJ2-7	TRBV28	CASSLTGTSYEQYF	TGTGCCAGCAGTTTGACCGGGACTAGCTACGAGCAGTACTTC
TRBD1	few	TRBJ1-1	TRBV7-9	CASSSTGASNTEAFF	TGTGCCAGCAGCTCGACAGGGGCCTCGAACACTGAAGCTTTCTTT
NA	many	TRBJ2-7	TRBV7-2	CASTPGVGVSYEQYF	TGTGCCAGCACCCCAGGGGTAGGGGTCTCCTACGAGCAGTACTTC